These T cell receptor beta chains were read from a single sample in a study of tumor and adjacent non-tumor tissue in lung cancer. TCRdb passed the multiplex PCR reads through MiXCR, listing each CDR3 protein once. The repertoire holds about 120,000 distinct CDR3 sequences, under 90% seen once, with roughly 20% in the top ten. Sequences were obtained from lung tumor tissue. Every receptor here comes from a man between 65 and 79 years old with non-small cell lung cancer. Both conserved end residues are part of each CDR3. The D gene is left open where the match is weak. Expanded clones get a size class; other rows say once, few or many, or leave the size out.

>TRBJ1-2|.|TRBV14|.
CASSQAPTVVGGYIF
TGTGCCAGCAGCCAAGCCCCTACAGTGGTTGGCGGCTACATCTTC
>TRBJ2-3|.|TRBV12-3/TRBV12-4|.
CASSLDGAGTDMQYF
TGTGCCAGCAGTTTAGATGGGGCGGGCACAGATATGCAGTATTTT
>TRBJ2-3|.|TRBV4-1|.
CASSQEFGTDANTDTQYF
TGCGCCAGCAGCCAAGAATTTGGCACCGACGCAAACACAGATACGCAGTATTTT
>TRBJ2-1|TRBD2|TRBV6-2/TRBV6-3|.
CVSSPGLGNTNEQLF
TGTGTCAGTAGTCCGGGACTAGGCAATACCAATGAGCAGCTCTTC
>TRBJ2-4|.|TRBV6-6|.
CASRWTKNTQYF
TGTGCTAGCAGATGGACTAAAAACACTCAGTACTTC
>TRBJ2-1|TRBD2|TRBV11-3|.
CASSLGLLAGDRNERFF
TGTGCCAGCAGCTTAGGCCTCTTAGCGGGAGATAGAAATGAACGGTTCTTC
>TRBJ2-1|.|TRBV10-2|.
CTSSEARLNEQFF
TGCACCAGCAGTGAGGCGAGGCTTAATGAGCAGTTCTTC
>TRBJ1-1|.|TRBV11-3|once
CTSSLFSIRVNTEAFF
TGCACCAGCAGCTTATTCAGCATCAGGGTGAACACTGAAGCTTTCTTT
>TRBJ2-7|TRBD1|TRBV10-3|.
CATNRGDLWYEQYF
TGTGCCACCAACAGGGGGGATCTTTGGTACGAGCAATACTTC
>TRBJ2-5|.|TRBV12-3/TRBV12-4|.
CASSPAAGVAGETQYF
TGTGCCAGCAGCCCCGCGGCAGGGGTCGCAGGAGAGACCCAGTACTTC
>TRBJ2-4|.|TRBV7-8|many
CASSLGGHENIQYF
TGTGCCAGCAGCTTAGGGGGACATGAAAACATTCAGTACTTC
>TRBJ2-2|.|TRBV29-1|medium-sized
CSVRGTNTGELFF
TGCAGCGTCCGCGGGACGAACACCGGGGAGCTGTTTTTT
>TRBJ1-6|.|TRBV11-2|.
CASSLRVSRNSPLHF
TGTGCCAGTAGCTTACGGGTGAGTAGAAATTCACCCCTCCACTTT
>TRBJ2-5|.|TRBV14|.
CASSQAETQCF
TGTGCCAGTAGCCAAGCGGAGACCCAGTGCTTC
>TRBJ2-1|TRBD2|TRBV10-3|.
CAISMGTSGVYNEQFF
TGTGCCATCAGTATGGGGACTAGCGGGGTCTACAATGAGCAGTTCTTC
>TRBJ1-1|TRBD1|TRBV5-5|.
CASTGQIPGTEAFF
TGTGCCAGTACGGGACAGATCCCGGGCACTGAAGCTTTCTTT
>TRBJ2-7|TRBD2|TRBV20-1|.
CSARRTSGLTYEQCF
TGCAGTGCTAGACGGACTAGCGGGCTTACCTACGAGCAGTGCTTC
>TRBJ2-1|TRBD2|TRBV11-3|.
CAISLDSDVGLAVVGNEQFF
TGTGCCATCAGCTTAGATAGCGATGTGGGACTAGCGGTAGTGGGAAATGAGCAGTTCTTC
>TRBJ2-2|.|TRBV6-2/TRBV6-3|.
CVSSTWTPPGELFF
TGTGTCAGCAGTACGTGGACGCCACCCGGGGAGCTGTTTTTT
>TRBJ2-7|TRBD2|TRBV6-6|many
CASSYSPSGGYEQYF
TGTGCCAGCAGTTACTCCCCTAGCGGGGGCTACGAGCAGTACTTC
>TRBJ2-7|.|TRBV13|.
CASSSTRGDDQYF
TGTGCCAGCAGTTCAACGAGGGGTGACGATCAGTACTTC
>TRBJ1-1|.|TRBV6-1|.
CASGMNEKTEAFF
TGTGCCAGCGGAATGAACGAGAAGACTGAAGCTTTCTTT
>TRBJ1-6|.|TRBV6-5|.
CGSSYLRGAYNSPLHF
TGTGGCAGCAGTTACTTGAGGGGGGCTTATAATTCACCCCTCCACTTT
>TRBJ2-7|.|TRBV29-1|.
CSIRRGGSYEQYF
TGCAGCATCCGGAGGGGGGGTTCCTACGAGCAGTATTTC
>TRBJ1-1|TRBD1|TRBV28|.
CISSLHRGNTEAFF
TGTATCAGCAGTTTACACAGGGGTAACACTGAAGCTTTCTTT
>TRBJ2-1|.|TRBV28|many
CASSYPLSTPYNEQFF
TGTGCCAGCAGTTATCCCCTAAGCACACCATACAATGAGCAGTTCTTC
>TRBJ2-1|.|TRBV12-3/TRBV12-4|few
CASSLASGTQQFF
TGTGCCAGTAGTTTAGCTTCTGGGACCCAGCAGTTCTTC
>TRBJ2-7|.|TRBV11-2|.
CASSQCTERQQYF
TGTGCCAGCAGCCAATGCACCGAGCGCCAGCAGTACTTT
>TRBJ1-1|.|TRBV12-3/TRBV12-4|once
CGNSFRDTQIAFF
TGTGGCAACAGTTTTCGGGACACACAGATAGCTTTCTTT
>TRBJ2-7|.|TRBV6-5|.
CASMRPAGGTSSYEQYF
TGTGCCAGCATGCGACCAGCCGGCGGGACAAGCTCGTATGAGCAGTACTTC
>TRBJ2-7|.|TRBV13|few
CASSSTTGDERYF
TGTGCTAGCAGCTCAACCACGGGGGACGAGCGCTATTTC
>TRBJ1-5|.|TRBV6-6|.
CASSPRHRGSNQPQHF
TGTGCAAGCAGTCCTAGGCACAGAGGCAGCAATCAGCCCCAGCATTTT
>TRBJ1-5|TRBD1|TRBV4-1|.
CVSSLILGQINQPHHF
TGCGTCAGCAGCCTTATACTGGGACAGATAAATCAGCCCCATCATTTT
>TRBJ2-1|.|TRBV10-3|.
CAISGSAYNEQLF
TGTGCCATCAGTGGGTCTGCCTACAATGAGCAGCTCTTC
>TRBJ1-5|.|TRBV6-5|.
CASSQGPVQSQHF
TGTGCCAGCAGTCAGGGTCCGGTCCAGTCCCAGCATTTT
>TRBJ1-1|TRBD1|TRBV29-1|.
CSGIIDRGKTEAFF
TGCAGTGGCATAATCGACAGGGGGAAGACTGAAGCTTTCTTT
>TRBJ2-1|.|TRBV5-4|.
CASSIGGRMWNEQFF
TGTGCCAGCAGCATTGGGGGCAGGATGTGGAATGAGCAGTTCTTC